This TCR beta chain was sequenced for a study of T cells in Graves' hyperthyroidism and ophthalmopathy. What was amplified from RNA transcripts were TCR beta CDR3 regions. The HTBI primer set was used in a first-round RT-PCR of the TCR CDR3. MiXCR, applied by TCRdb to the multiplex PCR reads, yields one record per CDR3 protein. The sample has more than 300,000 distinct CDR3 sequences, around 14% seen once. Trimming pared 11 bases from V and 9 bases from J, leaving 20 bases between. The CDR3 totals 13 residues. Germline V CDR1 and CDR2: MNHEY, SVGEGT. Sequencing was carried out using blood. This TCR was recovered from a woman in her sixties or seventies with Graves' hyperthyroidism. The chain combines TRBV6-2 or TRBV6-3 with TRBJ2-1; TRBD2 is a possible D gene (6 bases). The CDR3 DNA follows: TGTGCCTCCCAGCGGGCGGGATCTGGTGAGCAGTTCTTC. This sequence encodes CASQRAGSGEQFF.